This TCR beta chain came from a study of read filtering for tumor transcriptome and immune sequencing. Background on the study: 8 patients were R-ISS I, 16 were R-ISS II, 6 or 7 were R-ISS III. General study points: Without single-read clonotypes, shared clonotype proportions correlated more between IR-seq and RNA-seq.

Molecular barcoded adaptors covering alpha/delta and beta/gamma chains were used on 400 ng RNA. One entry per CDR3 protein results from TCRdb running MiXCR on the reads. The table lists some 130,000 distinct CDR3 sequences, approximately 13% of them singletons. This clonotype appeared many times. The target antigen is unknown. Trimming removed 4 bases from V and 4 bases from J, with 13 bases in between. The CDR3 contains 14 residues. Germline loops: CDR1 SGHDN, CDR2 FVKESK. The chain carries TRBV14 and TRBJ1-2, with D perhaps matching TRBD1 (5 bases). This TCR derives from a donor aged 40 or older with multiple myeloma. The sequencing sample was made of a population of CD138-negative cells sorted from bone marrow. This CDR3 is CASSRLTGGYGYTF. CDR3 nucleotides: TGTGCCAGCAGCCGTCTCACCGGGGGCTATGGCTACACCTTC.